Given below is one T cell receptor (beta chain) in context. The antigen is unknown. The donors belonged to the roughly 130-subject validation cohort, separate from the 666-subject first cohort. This sample is drawn from a study of cytomegalovirus exposure and HLA in healthy donors. The germline gives CDR1 SGHTS, CDR2 YDEGEE. CDR3 length: 16 amino acids. Trimming left V 3 bases short and J 0 bases short, with 13 bases between. The assay was immunoSEQ multiplex PCR, and TCRdb's table has in-frame clones only and misses some. Counted here are 300,000 to 400,000 clones, around 90% occurring once; the ten biggest clones make up around 0.88%. Whole-study results and caveats: Later, an analysis found that TCR clusters from the first cohort tended to co-occur in the 120 or so validation repertoires.

Sequencing was carried out using PBMCs. V is TRBV5-8 and J is TRBJ2-4; a possible D gene is TRBD2 (7 bases). This TCR came from a man aged 25-45 years in good health and CMV-seronegative. For the CDR3, the DNA is TGTGCCAGCAGCTGGGGGGGGGCCGGAGCCAAAAACATTCAGTACTTC. Amino acids: CASSWGGAGAKNIQYF.